These 5 T cell receptor beta chains were sequenced from one sample in a study of T cells after somatic rescue of genetic block. Generated by immunoSEQ multiplex PCR, the TCRdb table keeps only in-frame clones and is missing some. In the table there are about 88,000 clones, 85% to 90% of which are singletons. The sample was peripheral blood mononuclear cells (PBMCs). The receptor source for this set is a woman between 18 and 29 years old.

The chain links TRBV27 to TRBJ2-7, with 7 bases matching TRBD2. In germline, CDR1 is MNHEY, CDR2 SMNVEV (reference sequence). The ends lost 4 bases at V and 5 bases at J; junction bases unmatched: 11. The CDR3 is 15 residues long. DNA of the CDR3: TGTGCCAGCAGTTCGCTAGCGGTGTCCTATCACGAGCAGTACTTC. Translating gives CASSSLAVSYHEQYF.

This rearrangement joins TRBV28 to TRBJ2-6; D might be TRBD1 (5 bases). Germline V gene data show CDR1 as MDHEN and CDR2 as SYDVKM. This CDR3 spans 15 amino acids. V shed 3 bases and J shed 0 bases, with 6 bases lying between them. CDR3 protein: CASSFRGSGANVLTF. CDR3 in DNA: TGTGCCAGCAGTTTTAGGGGCTCTGGGGCCAACGTCCTGACTTTC.

V usage is TRBV11-3 and J usage is TRBJ2-3; a weak D match, TRBD2 (5 bases). Looked up from germline, CDR1 is SGHNT and CDR2 is YENEEA. Trimming removed 9 bases from V and 2 bases from J, with 12 bases in between. The CDR3 totals 13 residues. The DNA of the CDR3 is TGTGCCAGTCTAGGAGGAGCCACAGATACGCAGTATTTT. The encoded protein is CASLGGATDTQYF. The full variable domain, rest sourced from reference TRBV11-3 and TRBJ2-3, is EAGVVQSPRYKIIEKKQPVAFWCNPISGHNTLYWYLQNLGQGPELLIRYENEEAVDDSQLPKDRFSAERLKGVDSTLKIQPAELGDSAVYLCASLGGATDTQYFGPGTRLTVL.

This clone has only one observation. The chain joins TRBV19 to TRBJ2-7, with 14 positions matching TRBD2. The germline gives CDR1 LNHDA, CDR2 SQIVND (reference sequence). This CDR3 has 16 residues. V gave up 5 bases and J gave up 2 bases; unmatched junction bases: 5. CDR3 nucleotide sequence: TGTGCCAGTAGTGTGGGACTAGCGGGGGTCACCTACGAGCAGTACTTC. It is translated as CASSVGLAGVTYEQYF. Combining the CDR3 with reference TRBV19 and TRBJ2-7 gives the whole variable domain DGGITQSPKYLFRKEGQNVTLSCEQNLNHDAMYWYRQDPGQGLRLIYYSQIVNDFQKGDIAEGYSVSREKKESFPLTVTSAQKNPTAFYLCASSVGLAGVTYEQYFGPGTRLTVT.

The V and J genes are TRBV29-1 and TRBJ2-4, with a possible D match to TRBD2 (6 bases). Germline V gives CDR1 SQVTM, CDR2 ANQGSEA. Trimming removed 0 bases at V and 8 bases at J, with 17 bases between. The CDR3 totals 15 residues. Here the CDR3 reads CSVEDQETSRDIQYF. CDR3 sequence (DNA): TGCAGCGTTGAAGATCAAGAGACTAGTAGGGACATTCAGTACTTC.